Included here is one TCR beta chain sequence, with context. Its recognized antigen is unknown. Base quality data are lacking; no much larger clone is found one base away. These data are taken from a study of vaccination and CD4 T cells after COVID-19 (dated by TCRdb to between 2021 and 2023). Broadly, across the study: Every convalescent patient had a positive nasal swab PCR test for SARS-CoV-2, with mild disease in 8 to 10 patients and severe disease in one. The convalescent cohort comprised six males and four females, including two Hispanic individuals, seven Caucasians, two Asians and one multiracial person. Two doses of either the Pfizer-BioNTech BNT162b2 vaccine (n=8) or the Moderna mRNA-1273 vaccine (n=2) were administered to participants. Post-COVID blood samples were collected from convalescent patients a median of roughly 100 days after diagnosis, with a range of about 30 to 170 days. Post-vaccine blood samples were obtained a median of about 77 days after the second vaccine dose, with a range of roughly 14 to 241 days. Culture stimuli were overlapping spike peptide pools from SARS-CoV-2 and from the common cold coronaviruses HCoV-NL63, HCoV-OC43 and HCoV-229E. Control cultures used a CEFX viral epitope pool as positive control, an HIV-1 Nef peptide pool as negative control, or no peptide. In under twelve COVID-19 convalescent patients and several infection-naive healthy vaccine recipients, researchers compared the spike-specific CD4+ TCR repertoire from before mRNA vaccination with the repertoire from after.

Explained via the paper, the treatment or condition label denotes: 10-day PBMC culture with coronavirus spike peptide pools or control peptides (ViraFEST assay). The ViraFEST assay, used in the study, expanded antigen-specific T cells with peptide pools and then identified the expanded clonotypes through TCR sequencing. Positive SARS-CoV-2 PCR tests in the convalescent patients dated from March to December 2020, before Alpha, Beta and Delta variants emerged in the United States. Two million PBMCs per well were cultured in IMDM with approximately 5% human AB serum and around 10 IU/ml IL-2, plus 10 ug/ml peptide pools. On days 3 and 7, half of the culture medium was replaced with fresh IL-2-containing medium. After 9 to 10 days of culture, CD4+ T cells were isolated by negative selection using the EasySep CD4+ T cell isolation kit. Ficoll-Paque Plus gradient centrifugation was used to isolate PBMCs from whole blood, and the isolated PBMCs were then either used fresh or cryopreserved at -140C. Triplicate wells were generally used for each culture condition.

What the authors observed across the whole study: Relatively few convalescent patients were included in the study, and early timepoints after natural infection were not analyzed. Among the post-vaccine SARS-CoV-2-reactive clones in convalescent patients, a median approximately 90% showed up only after vaccination, which suggests vaccine-specific priming. Nearly all vaccine-specific clones in convalescent patients (304 of 307) were mono-reactive for SARS-CoV-2 spike rather than cross-reactive with common cold coronaviruses. The median number of SARS-CoV-2-reactive clonotypes rose from 20 to 25 after infection to about 40 after vaccination, but the change was not significant.

Preparation of the library involved PCR. TCR sequencing of DNA from cultured CD4+ T cells used the Oncomine TCR Beta short-read assay at the Johns Hopkins FTIC core. Genomic DNA was extracted from the cultured CD4+ T cells with the QIAamp micro DNA kit. The Oncomine TCR Beta libraries from cultured CD4+ T cells were pooled using unique dual indexes and then sequenced on an Illumina iSeq 100. Per the authors' processing: Non-productive sequences were removed, and CDR3s not starting with C, not ending with F or W, or shorter than 7 amino acids were discarded. Antigen-specific clonotypes were identified using the MANAFEST web application through comparison of peptide-stimulated wells with reference and other culture wells. An FDR below 0.05, an odds ratio above 5, and a productive frequency above 0.1% in at least two of three replicate wells were required for clones to be considered positive. Clonotypes that were significantly expanded in both SARS-CoV-2 spike wells and at least one common cold coronavirus spike condition were defined as cross-reactive. Using R version 3.6.1, CDR3 homology was evaluated through Levenshtein distances (stringdist) along with unrooted phylogenetic trees (ape). TCRdb passed the public sequencing reads through fastp at Q25 and MiXCR, retaining productive beta sequences. Rows with a matching CDR3 protein are joined into one entry that keeps the most common DNA and genes. The V and J calls follow TCRdb's processing rather than the paper's. Across this sample there are about 15,000 distinct CDR3 sequences, with about 38% seen only once. 20% of the sample rests with the top ten.

From a lookup of the germline V gene, CDR1 and CDR2 are MNHNS and SASEGT. Including the terminal cysteine and phenylalanine, the CDR3 comprises 17 residues. Only the CDR3 part of the read is kept: 51 bases, read in frame from the first base. V sheds 7 bases and J sheds 1 base, leaving 21 bases between their ends. Sequencing was carried out using cultured CD4+ T cells from blood. The clonotype comes from a human donor with COVID-19. The rearranged segments are TRBV6-1 and TRBJ2-3; no D gene call is confident. The CDR3 amino acid sequence is: CASTAYVAAIGTDTQYF. The nucleotide sequence is given as TGTGCCAGCACCGCATACGTAGCCGCCATTGGCACAGATACGCAGTATTTT.